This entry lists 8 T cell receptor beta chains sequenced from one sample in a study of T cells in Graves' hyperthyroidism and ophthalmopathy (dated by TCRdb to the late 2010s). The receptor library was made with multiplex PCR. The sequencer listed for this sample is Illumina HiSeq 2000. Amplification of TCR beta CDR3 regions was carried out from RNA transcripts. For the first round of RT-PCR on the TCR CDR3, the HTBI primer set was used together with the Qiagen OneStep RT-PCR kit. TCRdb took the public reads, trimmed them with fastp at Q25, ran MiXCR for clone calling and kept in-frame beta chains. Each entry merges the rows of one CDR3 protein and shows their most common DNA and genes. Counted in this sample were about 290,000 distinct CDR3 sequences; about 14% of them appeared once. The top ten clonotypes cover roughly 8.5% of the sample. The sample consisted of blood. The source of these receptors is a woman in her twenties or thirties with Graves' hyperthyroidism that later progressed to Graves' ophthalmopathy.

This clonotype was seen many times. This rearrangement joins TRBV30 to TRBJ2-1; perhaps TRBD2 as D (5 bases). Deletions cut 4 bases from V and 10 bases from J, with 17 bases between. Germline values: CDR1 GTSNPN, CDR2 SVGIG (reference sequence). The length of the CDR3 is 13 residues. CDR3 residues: CAWKRTAMGEQFF. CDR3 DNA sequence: TGTGCCTGGAAACGGACTGCCATGGGGGAGCAGTTCTTC.

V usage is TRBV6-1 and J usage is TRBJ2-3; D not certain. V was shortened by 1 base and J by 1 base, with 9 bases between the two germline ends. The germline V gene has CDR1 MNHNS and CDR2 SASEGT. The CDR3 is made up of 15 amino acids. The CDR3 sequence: CASSEDGGGTDTQYF. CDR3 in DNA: TGTGCCAGCAGTGAAGATGGCGGTGGCACAGATACGCAGTATTTT.

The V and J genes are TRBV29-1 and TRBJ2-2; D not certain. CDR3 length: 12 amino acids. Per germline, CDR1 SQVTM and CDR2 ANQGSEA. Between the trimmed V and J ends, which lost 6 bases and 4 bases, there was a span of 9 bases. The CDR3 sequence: CSVAVGTGELFF. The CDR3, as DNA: TGCAGCGTGGCTGTGGGCACCGGGGAGCTGTTTTTT.

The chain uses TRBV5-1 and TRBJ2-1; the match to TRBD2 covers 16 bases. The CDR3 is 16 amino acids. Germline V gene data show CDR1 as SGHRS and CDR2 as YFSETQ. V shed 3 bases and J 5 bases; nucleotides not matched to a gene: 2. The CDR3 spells CASSSGLAGGHNEQFF. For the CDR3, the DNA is TGCGCCAGCAGCTCGGGACTAGCGGGAGGGCACAATGAGCAGTTCTTC.

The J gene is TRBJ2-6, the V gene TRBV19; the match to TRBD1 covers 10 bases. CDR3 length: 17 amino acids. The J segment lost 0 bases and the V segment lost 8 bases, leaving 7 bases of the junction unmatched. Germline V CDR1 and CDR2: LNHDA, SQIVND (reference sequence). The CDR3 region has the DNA TGTGCCAGTTCGCGCGGGACAGGGGACTCTGGGGCCAACGTCCTGACTTTC. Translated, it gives CASSRGTGDSGANVLTF.

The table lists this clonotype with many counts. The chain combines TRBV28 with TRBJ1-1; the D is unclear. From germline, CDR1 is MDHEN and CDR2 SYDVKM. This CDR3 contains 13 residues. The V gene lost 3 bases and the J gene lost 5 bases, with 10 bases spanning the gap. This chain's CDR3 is CASSLRAETEAFF. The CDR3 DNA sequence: TGTGCCAGCAGTTTGAGGGCAGAGACTGAAGCTTTCTTT.

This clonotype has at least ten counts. CDR3 in amino acids: CASRDWGLVAEAFF. The CDR3, as DNA: TGTGCCAGCAGGGATTGGGGTTTAGTCGCTGAAGCTTTCTTT. The rearrangement links TRBV5-4 to TRBJ1-1; D gene uncertain. CDR1 is SGHNT, CDR2 YYREEE, per germline (reference sequence). V was shortened by 5 bases and J by 6 bases, with 17 bases between the two germline ends. This CDR3 comprises 14 residues.

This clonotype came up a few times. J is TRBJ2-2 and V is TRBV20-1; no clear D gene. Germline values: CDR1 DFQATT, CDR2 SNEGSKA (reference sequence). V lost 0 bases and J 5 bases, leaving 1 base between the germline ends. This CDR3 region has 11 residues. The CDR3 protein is CSARDTGELFF. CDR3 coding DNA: TGCAGTGCTAGAGATACCGGGGAGCTGTTTTTT.